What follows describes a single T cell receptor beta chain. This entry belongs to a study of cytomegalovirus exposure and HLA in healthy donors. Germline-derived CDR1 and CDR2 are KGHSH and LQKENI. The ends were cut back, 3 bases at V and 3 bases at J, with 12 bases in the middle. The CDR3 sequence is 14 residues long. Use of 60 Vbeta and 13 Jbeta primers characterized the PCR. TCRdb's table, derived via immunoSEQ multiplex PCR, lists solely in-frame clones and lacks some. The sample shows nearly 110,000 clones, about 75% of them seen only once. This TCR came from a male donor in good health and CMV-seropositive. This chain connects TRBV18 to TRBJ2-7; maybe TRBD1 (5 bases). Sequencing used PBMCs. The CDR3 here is CASSPSGQGYEQYF. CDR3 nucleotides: TGTGCCAGCTCACCCTCCGGGCAGGGCTACGAGCAGTACTTC.